This T cell receptor beta chain derives from a study of cytomegalovirus exposure and HLA in healthy donors. About the study: The platform used for the 120 validation repertoires matched that of the approximately 620 first-cohort repertoires, a later analysis reported. General study findings and limits: Reports indicated that the classifier achieved high specificity and sensitivity in diagnosing cytomegalovirus status. That first-cohort TCR clusters tended to co-occur in the 130 or so validation repertoires was found in a later analysis.

V was clipped by 4 bases and J by 5 bases; unmatched bases: 12. Germline CDR1 and CDR2: SGHDT and YYEEEE. This CDR3 region has 16 residues. Generated by immunoSEQ multiplex PCR, the TCRdb table keeps only in-frame clones and is missing some. Among 150,000 to 180,000 clones listed, 70% to 90% were seen once. In regard to this clone: Its antigen is undetermined.

Sequencing used PBMCs. This receptor was taken from a man between 18 and 29 years old in good health and CMV-seropositive. The V and J genes are TRBV5-6 and TRBJ2-1; 7 nucleotides line up with TRBD2. CDR3: CASSVWGGREDNEQFF. CDR3 in DNA: TGTGCCAGCAGCGTGTGGGGGGGACGGGAGGACAATGAGCAGTTCTTC.